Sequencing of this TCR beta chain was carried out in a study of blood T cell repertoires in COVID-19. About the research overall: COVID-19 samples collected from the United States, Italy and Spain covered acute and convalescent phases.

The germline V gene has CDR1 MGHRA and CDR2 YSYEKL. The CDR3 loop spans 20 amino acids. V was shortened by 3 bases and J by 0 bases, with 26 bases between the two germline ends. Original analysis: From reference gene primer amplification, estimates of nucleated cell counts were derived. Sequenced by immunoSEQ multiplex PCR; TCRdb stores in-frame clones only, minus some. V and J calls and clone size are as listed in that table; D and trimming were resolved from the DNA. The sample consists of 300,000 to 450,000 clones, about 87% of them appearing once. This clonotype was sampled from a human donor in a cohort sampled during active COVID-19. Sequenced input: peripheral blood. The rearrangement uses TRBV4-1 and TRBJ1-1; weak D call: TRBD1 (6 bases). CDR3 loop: CASSHPGAGIQGSLNTEAFF. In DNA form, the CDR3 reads TGCGCCAGCAGCCATCCCGGGGCAGGGATACAGGGCTCCTTGAACACTGAAGCTTTCTTT.